Shown below are 31 T cell receptor beta chains from a single sample sequenced in a study of T cell changes during pregnancy in multiple sclerosis. The data were produced by immunoSEQ multiplex PCR, yet TCRdb's version contains in-frame clones alone and is incomplete. The sample carries 45,000 to 50,000 clones, 90% to 95% recorded once. The sequences come from CD8+ T cells from peripheral blood mononuclear cells, collected in the first trimester of pregnancy. The receptors derive from a female donor with multiple sclerosis, enrolled in a pregnancy study.

The J gene is TRBJ1-1, the V gene TRBV10-3; unclear D gene. The CDR3 spans 14 residues. Per germline, CDR1 ENHRY and CDR2 SYGVKD. V was cut by 6 bases and J by 7 bases, with 18 bases left in between. The CDR3 DNA follows: TGTGCCATCAGATTGGACGGATTAGGAGGTGAAGCTTTCTTT. Its translation is CAIRLDGLGGEAFF.

The count of this clone is one. This chain joins TRBV4-2 and TRBJ1-2; 7 bases map to TRBD1. Germline trimming cut 4 bases from V and 4 bases from J; bases unmatched to any gene: 12. CDR3 length: 16 residues. Germline CDR1 is LGHNA and CDR2 is YNFKEQ. The CDR3 bases are TGTGCCAGCAGCCCCCAAAGCGGGCAGGGGGGCTATGGCTACACCTTC. Translated: CASSPQSGQGGYGYTF.

The chain recombines TRBV19 with TRBJ2-7; D may be TRBD1 (6 bases). The CDR3 contains 14 residues. The germline V gene encodes CDR1 LNHDA and CDR2 SQIVND (reference sequence). Trimming cost V 5 bases and J 2 bases, with 13 bases left between them. CDR3 residues: CASSPGTHTYEQYF. The CDR3 coding sequence is TGTGCCAGTAGTCCTGGGACACATACCTACGAGCAGTACTTC.

The chain combines TRBV10-1 with TRBJ2-3; D unresolved. The length of the CDR3 is 11 residues. Trimming pared 6 bases from V and 9 bases from J, leaving 10 bases between. The V gene's germline CDR1 is WNHNN and CDR2 SYGVQD (reference sequence). The CDR3 coding sequence is TGCGCCAGCAGCGGGTTCGGAACGCAGTATTTT. It is translated as CASSGFGTQYF.

This chain joins TRBV7-7 and TRBJ2-1; maybe TRBD1 (7 bases). The CDR3 consists of 14 residues. Germline V gene sequence: CDR1 SSHAT, CDR2 FNYEAQ (reference sequence). V was clipped by 5 bases and J by 8 bases, with 16 bases between them. DNA for the CDR3: TGTGCCAGCAGCCTCGGGCAGGGGGGCTATGAGCAGTTCTTC. It specifies CASSLGQGGYEQFF.

The chain links TRBV29-1 to TRBJ2-2, with TRBD1 identical over 9 bases. V was clipped by 4 bases and J by 7 bases; unmatched bases: 7. Germline V gene sequence: CDR1 SQVTM, CDR2 ANQGSEA. The CDR3 runs to 14 residues. The CDR3 coding sequence is TGCAGCGTTGTATGGGGACAGGGAGGCGGGGAGCTGTTTTTT. It is translated as CSVVWGQGGGELFF.

The chain recombines TRBV14 with TRBJ2-1, with TRBD2 matching over 11 bases. This CDR3 is built from 16 residues. Unmatched junction bases numbered 10, after V lost 4 bases and J lost 8 bases. The germline V gene has CDR1 SGHDN and CDR2 FVKESK. The CDR3 sequence: CASSPLTSGDGHEQFF. DNA of the CDR3: TGTGCCAGCAGCCCACTGACTAGCGGGGACGGCCATGAGCAGTTCTTC.

This chain links TRBV7-7 with TRBJ1-3, with a weak D call TRBD1 (5 bases). The CDR3 is 13 amino acids. Trimming stripped 0 bases from V and 9 bases from J, with 9 bases between. Germline assignment: CDR1 SSHAT and CDR2 FNYEAQ (reference sequence). The CDR3 DNA is TGTGCCAGCAGCTTAGCCGGGGGAGCCACCATATATTTT. Protein: CASSLAGGATIYF.

The chain joins TRBV18 to TRBJ2-3; TRBD1 matches 9 bases. CDR1 and CDR2 from the germline V gene are KGHSH and LQKENI. The CDR3 contains 20 residues. V was clipped by 2 bases and J by 2 bases; unmatched bases: 17. The CDR3 loop reads CASSPALPGTGKLFTDTQYF. Written as DNA, the CDR3 is TGTGCCAGCTCACCAGCTCTTCCCGGGACAGGGAAATTATTCACAGATACGCAGTATTTT.

The CDR3 reads CASSRPGRGYFTIYF. The CDR3 coding sequence is TGTGCCAGCAGCCGTCCCGGCAGGGGATATTTCACCATATATTTT. The rearrangement uses TRBV7-9 and TRBJ1-3; tentatively, D is TRBD1 (6 bases). Germline V gene data show CDR1 as SEHNR and CDR2 as FQNEAQ (reference sequence). CDR3 length: 15 residues. Trimming shortened V by 5 bases and J by 9 bases, and 20 bases separated the two germline ends.

The rearrangement links TRBV9 to TRBJ1-2, with D tentatively TRBD1 (5 bases). The CDR3 is made up of 12 amino acids. Trimming shortened V by 2 bases and J by 6 bases, and 8 bases separated the two germline ends. The germline CDR1 and CDR2 sequences are SGDLS and YYNGEE. DNA of the CDR3: TGTGCCAGCAGCGTTGGGGGGAATGGCTACACCTTC. It is translated as CASSVGGNGYTF.

V and J are TRBV18 and TRBJ1-5; D ambiguous. CDR3 length equals 14 residues. Trimming pared 1 base from V and 5 bases from J, leaving 9 bases between. Germline V lookup: CDR1 KGHSH, CDR2 LQKENI. The CDR3 nucleotides read TGTGCCAGCTCACCACGAGGCAGATATCAGCCCCAGCATTTT. This translates into CASSPRGRYQPQHF.

V and J are TRBV30 and TRBJ1-5; perhaps TRBD1 as D (6 bases). V was clipped by 3 bases and J by 3 bases, with 12 bases between them. The CDR3 is 14 amino acids. Germline-derived CDR1 and CDR2 are GTSNPN and SVGIG (reference sequence). CDR3 in amino acids: CAWSGGGHNQPQHF. CDR3 in DNA: TGTGCCTGGAGCGGGGGGGGACACAATCAGCCCCAGCATTTT.

The chain recombines TRBV7-9 with TRBJ1-5; no definite D call. Trimming stripped 3 bases from V and 11 bases from J, with 20 bases between. This CDR3 comprises 15 residues. Looked up from germline, CDR1 is SEHNR and CDR2 is FQNEAQ (reference sequence). CDR3 residues: CASSFMDGREEAQHF. Written as DNA, the CDR3 is TGTGCCAGCAGCTTCATGGACGGACGGGAAGAGGCCCAGCATTTT.

The chain couples TRBV10-3 to TRBJ2-2; 8 nucleotides agree with TRBD1. The CDR3 sequence is 17 residues long. Germline trimming cut 3 bases from V and 1 base from J; bases unmatched to any gene: 7. Germline V CDR1 and CDR2: ENHRY, SYGVKD. The CDR3 sequence: CAISDDRGRQNTGELFF. As DNA, the CDR3 is TGTGCCATCAGTGATGACAGGGGCCGACAGAACACCGGGGAGCTGTTTTTT.

This rearrangement joins TRBV28 to TRBJ2-3; D perhaps matches TRBD2 (6 bases). The germline gives CDR1 MDHEN, CDR2 SYDVKM. This CDR3 spans 16 amino acids. V lost 4 bases, J lost 1 base, and 15 bases lay in between. In nucleotides, the CDR3 is TGTGCCAGCAGTTCGGAACTAGCCGGTCGCACAGATACGCAGTATTTT. Residues: CASSSELAGRTDTQYF.

The chain joins TRBV7-3 to TRBJ2-5, with TRBD1 matching 10 bases. J lost 3 bases, V lost 3 bases, and 1 base had no gene match. The CDR3 consists of 14 residues. Germline V CDR1 and CDR2: SGHTA, FQGTGA. CDR3 sequence: CASSLTGGEETQYF. The CDR3 DNA reads TGTGCCAGCAGCTTGACAGGGGGCGAAGAGACCCAGTACTTC. Full variable domain (rest looked up from reference TRBV7-3 and TRBJ2-5): GAGVSQTPSNKVTEKGKYVELRCDPISGHTALYWYRQSLGQGPEFLIYFQGTGAADDSGLPNDRFFAVRPEGSVSTLKIQRTERGDSAVYLCASSLTGGEETQYFGPGTRLLVL.

The V and J genes are TRBV7-9 and TRBJ2-7, with D tentatively TRBD1 (6 bases). The germline V gene encodes CDR1 SEHNR and CDR2 FQNEAQ (reference sequence). This CDR3 is built from 16 residues. The V and J ends lost 1 base and 7 bases respectively, with 20 bases between them. The CDR3 DNA reads as TGTGCCAGCAGCTTAGTAAGCAGGGGCTTGGGGGAAGAGCAGTACTTC. It is translated as CASSLVSRGLGEEQYF.

The rearrangement uses TRBV9 and TRBJ2-2; 7 bases align to TRBD2. This CDR3 comprises 15 residues. The V segment lost 1 base and the J segment 7 bases; nucleotides outside the gene matches: 7. Germline V CDR1 and CDR2: SGDLS, YYNGEE. The CDR3 bases are TGTGCCAGCAGCGTATGGGGGAGGGAAGGCGGGGAGCTGTTTTTT. It encodes CASSVWGREGGELFF.

This rearrangement joins TRBV29-1 to TRBJ2-1; tentatively, D is TRBD1 (5 bases). The CDR3 extends over 12 amino acids. V gave up 7 bases and J gave up 11 bases, with 18 bases separating them. Germline-derived CDR1 and CDR2 are SQVTM and ANQGSEA. The CDR3 here is CSALPETAKQFF. The CDR3 DNA reads as TGCAGCGCCCTCCCCGAGACAGCAAAGCAGTTCTTC.

J is TRBJ2-5 and V is TRBV4-2, with 7 bases that match TRBD1. The V and J ends lost 3 bases and 3 bases, in that order; junction bases with no gene match: 7. The CDR3 is 15 residues long. CDR1 and CDR2 (germline): LGHNA, YNFKEQ. DNA for the CDR3: TGTGCCAGCAGCCAGTCACCAGGGGGTAAAGAGACCCAGTACTTC. Its protein is CASSQSPGGKETQYF.

The chain carries TRBV27 and TRBJ2-6; no definite D call. CDR1 is MNHEY, CDR2 SMNVEV, per germline (reference sequence). The CDR3 length is 12 residues. The V and J ends lost 6 bases and 8 bases respectively, with 8 bases between them. CDR3 sequence: CASRTMSNVLTF. The CDR3 DNA reads TGTGCCAGCAGGACAATGTCCAACGTCCTGACTTTC.

The gene calls are TRBV5-4 and TRBJ1-2; D possibly corresponds to TRBD1 (5 bases). Germline V gene data show CDR1 as SGHNT and CDR2 as YYREEE (reference sequence). The CDR3 loop spans 12 amino acids. V lost 4 bases and J lost 4, with 8 bases in between. The chain's CDR3 is CASSPDSYGYTF. The CDR3 nucleotides read TGTGCCAGCAGCCCCGACAGCTATGGCTACACCTTC.

The DNA for the CDR3 is TGTGCCAGCAGCTTAGGGGGAGAAACAACCTACGAGCAGTACTTC. Its translation is CASSLGGETTYEQYF. The V gene is TRBV13, the J gene TRBJ2-7, with D maybe TRBD2 (5 bases). The V gene lost 0 bases and the J gene lost 2 bases, with 11 bases spanning the gap. The CDR3 runs 15 residues. Germline lookup yields CDR1 PRHDT and CDR2 FYEKMQ (reference sequence).

The chain combines TRBV12-1 with TRBJ2-3; the listed D gene, TRBD1, was not tested against the DNA. TRBV12-1 is a pseudogene segment. The CDR3 consists of 14 residues. The CDR3, as DNA: TGTGCCAGCCAAGGTGAAGGGGGCGCAGATACGCAGTATTTT. As protein: CASQGEGGADTQYF.

This clone appeared a few times. The chain combines TRBV27 with TRBJ1-1, with 9 bases that match TRBD1. With V trimmed by 4 bases and J by 5 bases, 8 bases remained unmatched. The CDR3 loop spans 15 amino acids. The germline V gene has CDR1 MNHEY and CDR2 SMNVEV (reference sequence). CDR3 amino acids: CASSSPGQGKTEAFF. CDR3 sequence (DNA): TGTGCCAGCAGTTCCCCCGGACAGGGGAAGACTGAAGCTTTCTTT.

This chain uses TRBV28 with TRBJ2-7; possibly TRBD2 for D (6 bases). Trimming pared 6 bases from V and 4 bases from J, leaving 13 bases between. Per germline, CDR1 MDHEN and CDR2 SYDVKM. This CDR3 is built from 13 residues. The CDR3 nucleotides are TGTGCCAGCAGCTTGGGGAGGAATTACGAGCAGTACTTC. Its translation: CASSLGRNYEQYF.

This chain connects TRBV5-1 to TRBJ2-7; TRBD1 is a possible D gene (5 bases). With 1 base removed from V and 5 bases from J, the gap between germline ends came to 10 bases. Per the germline V gene, CDR1 is SGHRS and CDR2 is YFSETQ. The CDR3 spans 13 residues. The CDR3, as DNA: TGCGCCAGCAGCTTGCTGGGGCACGACGAGCAGTACTTC. Amino acid sequence: CASSLLGHDEQYF.

This sequence joins TRBV6-1 and TRBJ2-5; TRBD1 is a possible D gene (6 bases). CDR3 length: 15 residues. Trimming shortened V by 5 bases and J by 2 bases, and 15 bases separated the two germline ends. Germline V gene data show CDR1 as MNHNS and CDR2 as SASEGT. In DNA form, the CDR3 reads TGTGCCAGCAGTCGATCTCAGGGGCGGCAAGAGACCCAGTACTTC. Its protein is CASSRSQGRQETQYF.

The V gene is TRBV28, the J gene TRBJ2-2; D is perhaps TRBD2 (6 bases). Germline lookup yields CDR1 MDHEN and CDR2 SYDVKM. CDR3 length: 16 amino acids. V was pared by 6 bases and J by 5 bases, with 19 bases between. The CDR3 here is CASSTYGGKGTGELFF. CDR3 in DNA: TGTGCCAGCAGCACGTATGGCGGGAAAGGGACCGGGGAGCTGTTTTTT. Full variable domain (outside the CDR3, taken from reference TRBV28 and TRBJ2-2): DVKVTQSSRYLVKRTGEKVFLECVQDMDHENMFWYRQDPGLGLRLIYFSYDVKMKEKGDIPEGYSVSREKKERFSLILESASTNQTSMYLCASSTYGGKGTGELFFGEGSRLTVL.

V usage is TRBV28 and J usage is TRBJ1-1; TRBD1 matches at 7 bases. This CDR3 is 15 amino acids long. The V gene's germline CDR1 is MDHEN and CDR2 SYDVKM. Trimming removed 6 bases from V and 0 bases from J; junction bases left unmatched: 7. The CDR3 protein is CASRSEGQLNTEAFF. The CDR3 nucleotides are TGTGCCAGCAGGTCCGAGGGACAGCTGAACACTGAAGCTTTCTTT.